This T cell receptor beta chain came from a study of blood T cell repertoires in COVID-19. As for the study in general: The cDNA or gDNA used as material had been derived from T cells, B-cell-depleted T cells, or PBMCs.

Original analysis: By means of reference gene primer amplification, nucleated cell counts were estimated. The protocol was immunoSEQ multiplex PCR, while the TCRdb copy is restricted to in-frame clones and leaves out a portion. That table furnishes V, J and clone size, whereas the DNA furnished D and trimming. The table includes tens of thousands of clones, 90% detected once. This sequence was found in a man in his fifties or sixties with acute or convalescent COVID-19. Sequenced sample: peripheral blood.

This CDR3 reads CASNSLQGSYGYTF. In nucleotides, the CDR3 is TGTGCCAGCAACAGCCTACAGGGATCCTATGGCTACACCTTC. J is TRBJ1-2 and V is TRBV5-6, with D possibly TRBD1 on 6 matching bases. The CDR3 runs to 14 residues. Germline V CDR1 and CDR2: SGHDT, YYEEEE. With 6 bases removed from V and 4 bases from J, the gap between germline ends came to 16 bases.